The T cell receptor (beta chain) described here comes from a study of control samples from healthy donors and cancer patients. The CDR3 is 14 amino acids. Germline lookup yields CDR1 SGHTA and CDR2 FQGTGA. With 5 bases clipped from V and 4 bases from J, the junction kept 4 bases outside the gene matches. Only one count was recorded for this clone. The method was immunoSEQ multiplex PCR; TCRdb's version includes in-frame clones alone and lacks a portion of them. The data contain about 120,000 clones, around 90% of them seen just once; the ten biggest clones take up about 2.1%. Sequencing was performed on blood. This receptor was taken from a woman between 65 and 79 years old in good health. The chain recombines TRBV7-3 with TRBJ1-2, with 10 bases lining up with TRBD1. DNA of the CDR3: TGTGCCAGCAGCCCCCGGGACAGGGGCTATGGCTACACCTTC. Residues: CASSPRDRGYGYTF.